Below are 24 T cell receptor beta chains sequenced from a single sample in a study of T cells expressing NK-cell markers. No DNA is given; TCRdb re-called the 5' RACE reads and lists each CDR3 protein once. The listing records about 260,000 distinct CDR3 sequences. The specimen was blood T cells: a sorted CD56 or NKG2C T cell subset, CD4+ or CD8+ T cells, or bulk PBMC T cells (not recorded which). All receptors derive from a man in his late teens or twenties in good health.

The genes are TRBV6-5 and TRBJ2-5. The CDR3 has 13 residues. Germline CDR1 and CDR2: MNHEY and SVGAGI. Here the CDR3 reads CASRIPTEETQYF.

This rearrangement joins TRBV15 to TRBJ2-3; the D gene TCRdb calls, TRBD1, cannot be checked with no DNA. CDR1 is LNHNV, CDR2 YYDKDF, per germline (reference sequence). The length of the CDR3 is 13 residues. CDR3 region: CATSPGSTDTQYF.

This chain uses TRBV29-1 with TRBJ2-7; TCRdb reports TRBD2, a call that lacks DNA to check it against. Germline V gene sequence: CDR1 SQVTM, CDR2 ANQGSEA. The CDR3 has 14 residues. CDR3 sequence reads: CSVGGTSGSYEQYF.

Here the CDR3 reads CASSLVRWGETDTQYF. V gene TRBV7-8 combines with J gene TRBJ2-3; there is no DNA to check the TCRdb D call of TRBD1. CDR3 length equals 16 residues. Germline CDR1 reads SGHVS; CDR2 reads FQNEAQ.

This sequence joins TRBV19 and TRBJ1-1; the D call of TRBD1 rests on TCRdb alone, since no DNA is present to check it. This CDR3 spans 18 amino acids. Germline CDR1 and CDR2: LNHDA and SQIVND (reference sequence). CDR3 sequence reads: CASSIDWGQGATWTEAFF.

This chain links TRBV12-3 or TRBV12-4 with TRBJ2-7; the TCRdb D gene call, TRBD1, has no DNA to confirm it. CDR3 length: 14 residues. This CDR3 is CASSPAQGTYEQYF.

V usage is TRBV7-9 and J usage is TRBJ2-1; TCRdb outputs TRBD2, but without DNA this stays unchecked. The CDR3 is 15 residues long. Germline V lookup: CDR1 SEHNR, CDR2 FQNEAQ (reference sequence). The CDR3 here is CASSLGETSGGEQFF.

CDR3 protein: CASSIKGQNTDTQYF. The chain combines TRBV7-8 with TRBJ2-3; TCRdb returns TRBD1, unconfirmable since there is no DNA. Germline V gives CDR1 SGHVS, CDR2 FQNEAQ. This CDR3 is built from 15 residues.

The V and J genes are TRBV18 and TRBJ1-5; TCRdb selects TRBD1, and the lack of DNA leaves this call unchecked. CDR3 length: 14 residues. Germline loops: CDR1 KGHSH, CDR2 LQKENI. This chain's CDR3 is CASSWTGVLQPQHF.

The CDR3 here is CASSPPGGVDYEQYF. J is TRBJ2-7 and V is TRBV5-4; TCRdb names TRBD1, which stays unverified in the absence of DNA. Germline loops: CDR1 SGHNT, CDR2 YYREEE (reference sequence). The CDR3 runs to 15 residues. Full variable domain (remainder filled in from reference TRBV5-4 and TRBJ2-7): ETGVTQSPTHLIKTRGQQVTLRCSSQSGHNTVSWYQQALGQGPQFIFQYYREEENGRGNFPPRFSGLQFPNYSSELNVNALELDDSALYLCASSPPGGVDYEQYFGPGTRLTVT.

CDR3 region: CASSLDSLLKNTQYF. This chain uses TRBV5-1 with TRBJ2-3. The CDR3 length is 15 residues. Germline V CDR1 and CDR2: SGHRS, YFSETQ.

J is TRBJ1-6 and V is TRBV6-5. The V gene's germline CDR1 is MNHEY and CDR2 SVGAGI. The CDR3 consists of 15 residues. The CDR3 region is CASSSVEGFNSPLHF.

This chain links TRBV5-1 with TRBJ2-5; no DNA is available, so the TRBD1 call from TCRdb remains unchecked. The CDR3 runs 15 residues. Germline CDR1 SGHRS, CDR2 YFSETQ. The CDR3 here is CASSPVQGWRETQYF.

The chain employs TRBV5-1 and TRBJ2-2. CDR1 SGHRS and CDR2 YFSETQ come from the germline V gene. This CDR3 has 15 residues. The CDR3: CASSLSSENTGELFF.

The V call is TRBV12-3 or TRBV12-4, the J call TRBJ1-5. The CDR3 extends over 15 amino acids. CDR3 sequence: CASSLTSAGNQPQHF.

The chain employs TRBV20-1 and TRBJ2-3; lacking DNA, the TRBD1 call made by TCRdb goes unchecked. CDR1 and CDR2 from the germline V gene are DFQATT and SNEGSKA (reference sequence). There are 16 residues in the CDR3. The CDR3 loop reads CSASPPSLTSTDTQYF.

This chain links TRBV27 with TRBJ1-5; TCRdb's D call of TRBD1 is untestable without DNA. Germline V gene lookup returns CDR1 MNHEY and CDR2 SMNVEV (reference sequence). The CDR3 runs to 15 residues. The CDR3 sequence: CASSPGTGGNQPQHF.

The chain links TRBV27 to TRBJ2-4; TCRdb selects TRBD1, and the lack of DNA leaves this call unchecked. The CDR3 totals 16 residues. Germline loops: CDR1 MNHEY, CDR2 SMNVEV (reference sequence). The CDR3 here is CASSSPLRDRDNIQYF.

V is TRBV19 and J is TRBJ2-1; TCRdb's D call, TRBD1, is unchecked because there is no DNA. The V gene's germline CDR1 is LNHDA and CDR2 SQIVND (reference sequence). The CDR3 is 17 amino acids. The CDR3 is CASSLGRGKVRGNEQFF.

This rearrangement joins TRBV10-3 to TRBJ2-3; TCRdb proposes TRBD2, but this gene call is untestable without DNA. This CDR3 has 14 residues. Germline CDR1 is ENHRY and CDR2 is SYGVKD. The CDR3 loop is CAISELSGTDTQYF.

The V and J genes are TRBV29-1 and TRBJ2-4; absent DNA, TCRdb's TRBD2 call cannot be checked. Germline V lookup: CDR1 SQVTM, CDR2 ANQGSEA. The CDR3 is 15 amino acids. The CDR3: CSALTSGRAKNIQYF.

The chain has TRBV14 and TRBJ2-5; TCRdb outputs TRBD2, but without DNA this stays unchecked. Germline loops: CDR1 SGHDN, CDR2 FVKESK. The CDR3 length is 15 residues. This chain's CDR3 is CASSQGGVYQETQYF.

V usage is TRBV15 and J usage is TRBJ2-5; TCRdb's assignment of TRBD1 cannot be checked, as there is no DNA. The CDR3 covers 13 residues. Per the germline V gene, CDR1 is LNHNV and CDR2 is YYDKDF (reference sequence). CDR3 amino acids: CATSRTTQETQYF. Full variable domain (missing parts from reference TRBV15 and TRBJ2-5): DAMVIQNPRYQVTQFGKPVTLSCSQTLNHNVMYWYQQKSSQAPKLLFHYYDKDFNNEADTPDNFQSRRPNTSFCFLDIRSPGLGDTAMYLCATSRTTQETQYFGPGTRLLVL.

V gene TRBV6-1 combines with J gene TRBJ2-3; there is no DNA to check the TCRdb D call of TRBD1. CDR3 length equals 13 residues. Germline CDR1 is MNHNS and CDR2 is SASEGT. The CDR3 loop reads CASRLTHRDTQYF.